This is a list of T cell receptor beta chains from one sample in a study of shared clonotypes between healthy human individuals. Generated by immunoSEQ multiplex PCR, the TCRdb table keeps only in-frame clones and is missing some. Of about 2.2 million clones in the sample, 85% to 95% were seen once. The sequencing sample was made of naive CD8+ T cells from PBMCs. All receptors come from a man younger than 35 in good health. Some clones in this sample may be carry-over from other donors' samples. The CDR3 runs from the conserved cysteine through the conserved F or W. The D gene is left open where the match is weak. Expanded clones get a size class; other rows say once, few or many, or leave the size out.

size: NA; J: TRBJ2-7; V: TRBV6-6; D: TRBD2; CDR3: CASSPGTSGTYEQYF; DNA: TGTGCCAGCAGTCCCGGGACTAGCGGAACCTACGAGCAGTACTTC
size: NA; J: TRBJ2-3; V: TRBV7-2; D: NA; CDR3: CASSNEGVTDTQYF; DNA: TGTGCCAGCAGCAACGAAGGGGTCACAGATACGCAGTATTTT
size: NA; J: TRBJ1-5; V: TRBV7-7; D: TRBD1; CDR3: CASIVDRGGQPQHF; DNA: TGTGCCAGCATCGTCGACAGGGGAGGCCAGCCCCAGCATTTT
size: NA; J: TRBJ1-1; V: TRBV29-1; D: NA; CDR3: CSALENTEAFF; DNA: TGCAGCGCCCTAGAGAACACTGAAGCTTTCTTT
size: NA; J: TRBJ2-5; V: TRBV2; D: TRBD2; CDR3: CASSHWGTSGLEETQYF; DNA: TGTGCCAGCAGTCACTGGGGGACTAGCGGGCTTGAAGAGACCCAGTACTTC
size: NA; J: TRBJ2-7; V: TRBV6-1; D: TRBD1; CDR3: CASSFTGGTSYEQYF; DNA: TGTGCCAGCAGTTTCACAGGGGGAACCTCCTACGAGCAGTACTTC
size: NA; J: TRBJ2-1; V: TRBV4-1; D: NA; CDR3: CASSQDPGRGSGTYNEQFF; DNA: TGCGCCAGCAGCCAAGATCCGGGCCGGGGTAGCGGAACCTACAATGAGCAGTTCTTC
size: NA; J: TRBJ2-1; V: TRBV25-1; D: TRBD1; CDR3: CASLGQESYNEQFF; DNA: TGTGCCAGCTTGGGACAGGAGTCCTACAATGAGCAGTTCTTC
size: NA; J: TRBJ2-7; V: TRBV30; D: NA; CDR3: CAWSGYAAYEQYF; DNA: TGTGCCTGGAGCGGGTACGCGGCTTACGAGCAGTACTTC
size: NA; J: TRBJ2-1; V: TRBV29-1; D: TRBD2; CDR3: CSVVAGVGEQFF; DNA: TGCAGCGTTGTAGCGGGAGTTGGTGAGCAGTTCTTC
size: NA; J: TRBJ2-7; V: TRBV9; D: TRBD1; CDR3: CASSAGGTAYEQYF; DNA: TGTGCCAGCAGCGCGGGTGGGACAGCCTACGAGCAGTACTTC
size: once; J: TRBJ1-1; V: TRBV28; D: TRBD1; CDR3: CASSPADREGGSTEAFF; DNA: TGTGCCAGCAGTCCAGCGGACAGGGAGGGGGGGTCCACTGAAGCTTTCTTT
size: NA; J: TRBJ1-2; V: TRBV4-1; D: NA; CDR3: CASSQDSGRRYYYGYTF; DNA: TGCGCCAGCAGCCAAGATAGCGGCCGCAGATATTACTATGGCTACACCTTC
size: NA; J: TRBJ2-7; V: TRBV27; D: NA; CDR3: CASRRTTGLDSYEQYF; DNA: TGTGCCAGCAGGCGGACCACGGGACTCGATTCCTACGAGCAGTACTTC
size: NA; J: TRBJ1-6; V: TRBV30; D: TRBD1; CDR3: CAWSRTGYNSPLHF; DNA: TGTGCCTGGAGCCGGACAGGGTATAATTCACCCCTCCACTTT
size: NA; J: TRBJ2-7; V: TRBV6-5; D: NA; CDR3: CASSYSAGSYEQYF; DNA: TGTGCCAGCAGTTATTCGGCCGGATCCTACGAGCAGTACTTC
size: NA; J: TRBJ2-7; V: TRBV19; D: NA; CDR3: CASSIVSGTYEQYF; DNA: TGTGCCAGTAGTATTGTTAGCGGCACCTACGAGCAGTACTTC
size: NA; J: TRBJ2-7; V: TRBV7-9; D: NA; CDR3: CASSPSYEQYF; DNA: TGTGCCAGCAGCCCAAGCTACGAGCAGTACTTC
size: NA; J: TRBJ2-7; V: TRBV6-1; D: NA; CDR3: CASSDMARGVYEQYF; DNA: TGTGCCAGCAGTGATATGGCCAGGGGTGTCTACGAGCAGTACTTC
size: NA; J: TRBJ1-5; V: TRBV6-5; D: NA; CDR3: CASRGFGRNQPQHF; DNA: TGTGCCAGCAGGGGGTTTGGGCGCAATCAGCCCCAGCATTTT
size: NA; J: TRBJ1-1; V: TRBV4-1; D: TRBD1; CDR3: CASSQTGTGPGGAFF; DNA: TGCGCCAGCAGCCAGACCGGGACAGGGCCTGGGGGAGCTTTCTTT
size: NA; J: TRBJ2-7; V: TRBV15; D: NA; CDR3: CATSGQPETYEQYF; DNA: TGTGCCACCAGTGGCCAGCCAGAAACCTACGAGCAGTACTTC
size: once; J: TRBJ2-3; V: TRBV19; D: NA; CDR3: CASSNPRNSDTQYF; DNA: TGTGCCAGTAGTAATCCTAGAAATTCCGATACGCAGTATTTT
size: NA; J: TRBJ2-3; V: TRBV18; D: TRBD2; CDR3: CASSLERVAGEGDTQYF; DNA: TGTGCCAGCTCTCTAGAGAGAGTAGCGGGTGAAGGGGATACGCAGTATTTT
size: NA; J: TRBJ2-7; V: TRBV16; D: NA; CDR3: CASSQFRGGYEQYF; DNA: TGTGCCAGCAGCCAATTCAGGGGCGGGTACGAGCAGTACTTC
size: few; J: TRBJ1-4; V: TRBV4-1; D: NA; CDR3: CASSPFSNRENEKLFF; DNA: TGCGCCAGCAGCCCGTTCTCAAACAGGGAGAATGAAAAACTGTTTTTT
size: NA; J: TRBJ1-5; V: TRBV27; D: TRBD1; CDR3: CASSRQGGHQPQHF; DNA: TGTGCCAGCAGTCGACAGGGTGGTCATCAGCCCCAGCATTTT
size: NA; J: TRBJ2-3; V: TRBV9; D: TRBD2; CDR3: CASSPNGGSTDTQYF; DNA: TGTGCCAGCAGCCCCAACGGCGGGAGTACAGATACGCAGTATTTT